This TCR beta chain is from a study of T cell responses to AZD1222 COVID-19 vaccine (dated by TCRdb to the early 2020s). For the wider study: AZD1222 recipients whose second dose came at about 4 weeks and those whose second dose came at about 12 weeks were combined into one group, since spike-specific TCR depth and breadth did not differ between the two schedules. TCR sequencing was performed for over 230 trial participants, of whom roughly 200 were given two doses of AZD1222 and some 25 were given two doses of MenACWY control vaccine. Trial participants were enrolled by age into subgroups of 18-55, 56-69 and 70-plus years, and around 150, 28 and 57 TCR-sequenced participants, respectively, were included in these subgroups.

As for this clone: What antigen it recognizes has not been identified. The input lacks base qualities; no much larger clone sits a single base away.

Per the publication, the time point label means: baseline before first vaccination. Vaccinee samples came from UK trials COV001 and COV002, including a single-blind randomized controlled phase 2/3 trial of AZD1222 (ChAdOx1 nCoV-19) in healthy adults. For TCRbeta chain sequencing, PBMC samples were collected from trial participants at day 0 and at day 28 after the second dose. The CDR3 regions of human TCRbeta chains were analyzed by immunosequencing. Under the source paper's analysis protocol: TCRs in the repertoires were matched against a reference library of SARS-CoV-2-specific TCRs that had been generated with the MIRA antigen-specificity platform. Breadth was defined as the fraction of unique TCRs that were SARS-CoV-2-associated. Depth was defined as the fraction of total T cells that were SARS-CoV-2-associated. Each spike-specific TCR was assigned to its reactive spike region and to a CD4 or CD8 class using the MIRA data. Log10-transformed breadth and depth values were compared by one-way ANOVA with Sidak's multiple comparisons tests. TCRdb provides this immuneACCESS table in a form limited to in-frame rearrangements. Some clones are lacking; in checked studies, under half of them reflect an unresolved V gene, and why the rest are absent is not known. V and J calls and clone size are as listed in that table; D and trimming were resolved from the DNA. This sample lists roughly 130,000 clones; 75% to 90% were detected once. The ten largest make up under 2% of the sample.

Study-wide findings and limitations: Conclusions about previously exposed vaccinees are limited, since just five to seven AZD1222 recipients were seropositive for SARS-CoV-2 at baseline. Participants were mostly white British and included more females than males, and it was suggested by the authors that clonal diversity may have been underestimated. Epitopes outside the regions mutated in the B.1.351 and B.1.1.7 variants were reportedly recognized by nearly half of the unique spike-specific TCRs. The 56-69-year group was small, and its depth increase did not reach significance, likely because of low power. A significant rise in spike-specific TCR breadth and depth was observed after two AZD1222 doses relative to day 0 and relative to MenACWY recipients. Vaccine-associated CD4 TCRs spanned the whole spike protein, with dominant responses in regions 160-218 and 743-854. Because no day 14 peak-response samples were available, the repertoires could be characterized only after the peak T cell response.

V drops 1 base and J drops 0 bases, leaving 8 bases in between. From its cysteine to its phenylalanine, the CDR3 spans 15 amino acids. Of all the DNA, just the CDR3 is kept, 45 bases in frame from base 1. According to the germline V gene, CDR1 reads SGHTA and CDR2 reads FQGTGA. The chain joins TRBV7-3 to TRBJ2-3, with the D gene not clear enough to name. The source is an adult in good health. The sample was peripheral blood, taken on day 0 of AZD1222 vaccination. The DNA sequence reads TGTGCCAGCAGCTTAAATCACCTTAGCACAGATACGCAGTATTTT. It codes for CASSLNHLSTDTQYF.